This TCR beta chain was retrieved from a study of tumor-infiltrating lymphocytes in primary liver carcinoma. About the study: Recorded tumor stage was T1-T3 N0M0, with diameters of about 4 to 10 cm.

As for this clonotype: This sequence may be a read error, since a much larger clone differs from it by one base. Without the conserved terminal phenylalanine or tryptophan, this CDR3 likely stems from a read error. The DNA is omitted, as the CDR3 cannot be located on it reliably, and the CDR3 follows TCRdb's listing.

The CDR3 totals 12 residues, both ends included. Germline V gene sequence: CDR1 SEHNR, CDR2 FQNEAQ (reference sequence). From about 0.5 ug of total RNA, TCR beta-specific cDNA was reverse-transcribed using a constant-region primer. For TCR beta, libraries were produced by three nested multiplex PCR rounds using slightly modified ARM-PCR. Each of the first two PCR rounds ran around 10 cycles with TRBV1-TRBV30 forward and C-beta reverse primers. Each CDR3 protein is one row after TCRdb ran MiXCR on the multiplex PCR reads. The sample includes more than 95,000 distinct CDR3 sequences, around 60% of them seen just once. Unsorted bulk tissue, about 17-34 mg of it, served as the source for co-extraction of RNA and DNA.

The receptor's source is a woman aged 55-70 years with primary liver carcinoma and hepatitis B virus infection. This chain joins TRBV7-9 and TRBJ2-1; TRBD1 is taken as the D call from the table, unchecked against the DNA. Source material: liver tumor tissue from sampling region 3. Subset reported: tumor region T3, left-lateral pole. The CDR3 here is CASSLEGGSRFS.